This T cell receptor (beta chain) was obtained from a study of T cell responses to AZD1222 COVID-19 vaccine. Some clones are missing from TCRdb's copy, which holds only in-frame ones; the method was immunoSEQ multiplex PCR. The table has about 150,000 clones, over 65% seen once. Whole-study findings and limits: Nearly half of unique spike-specific TCRs reportedly avoided B.1.351 and B.1.1.7 mutated regions. Baseline seropositivity characterized only a handful of AZD1222 recipients. Donors were mostly white British, more females; clonal diversity possibly underestimated.

The V gene end was trimmed by 0 bases and the J gene end by 3 bases; junction bases not matched to a gene: 1. CDR1 SEHNR and CDR2 FQNEAQ come from the germline V gene (reference sequence). The CDR3 contains 14 residues. Details on this clone: Its cognate antigen is unknown.

The source of this sequence is an adult in good health. This specimen consisted of peripheral blood, obtained on day 0 of AZD1222 vaccination. The chain is built from TRBV7-9 and TRBJ1-2; 7 bases align to TRBD1. As DNA, the CDR3 is TGTGCCAGCAGCTTAGCTACAGGGGACTATGGCTACACCTTC. Its translation is CASSLATGDYGYTF.